The T cell receptor beta chain under discussion was sequenced for a study of monozygotic twins with cystic fibrosis. At the level of the study: Library input was around 3.2 micrograms of fragmented DNA, with about 15 PCR cycles.

Some clones are missing from TCRdb's copy, which holds only in-frame ones; the method was immunoSEQ multiplex PCR. The sample records 25,000 to 30,000 clones, around nine tenths being singletons. Concerning this clone: What it binds is unknown.

The study's findings and limits: Co-twins had the most similar V usage for 13 of 16 pairs, J for 8. Nucleotide-identical clonotype sharing was significantly higher within monozygotic CF twin pairs than between unrelated CF individuals. Shared CDR3 numbers were not associated with age, concordance or severity.

The V end was cut by 4 bases, the J end by 1 base, with 17 bases between. The CDR3 length is 16 residues. CDR1 is SGHRS, CDR2 YFSETQ, per germline. The receptor comes from a girl aged 2-10 years with cystic fibrosis. Sequences were obtained from blood. The chain links TRBV5-1 to TRBJ1-1; D may be TRBD1 (6 bases). In nucleotides, the CDR3 is TGCGCCAGCAGCCCGGACAGTTTCACAGGGAACACTGAAGCTTTCTTT. Protein: CASSPDSFTGNTEAFF.